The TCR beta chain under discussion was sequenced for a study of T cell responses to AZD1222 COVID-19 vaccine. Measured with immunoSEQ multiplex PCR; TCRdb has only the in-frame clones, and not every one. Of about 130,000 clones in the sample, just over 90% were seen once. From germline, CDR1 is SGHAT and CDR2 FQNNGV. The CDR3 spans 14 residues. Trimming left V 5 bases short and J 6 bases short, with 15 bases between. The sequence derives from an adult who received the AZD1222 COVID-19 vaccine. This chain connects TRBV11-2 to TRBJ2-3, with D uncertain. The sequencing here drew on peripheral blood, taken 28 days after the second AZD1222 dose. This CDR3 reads CASSPQSPLDTQYF. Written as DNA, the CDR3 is TGTGCCAGCAGCCCGCAATCTCCCTTGGATACGCAGTATTTT.